This T cell receptor (beta chain) was sequenced for a study of CD8+ T cells in alopecia areata. Isolated RNA was reverse transcribed into cDNA used as the sequencing template. TCRdb's table, derived via immunoSEQ multiplex PCR, lists solely in-frame clones and lacks some. The table lists about 190,000 clones, 50% to 70% of them singletons, with 1.3% in the top ten. V was pared by 4 bases and J by 0 bases, with 6 bases between. The CDR3 runs 12 residues. Germline CDR1 reads SQVTM; CDR2 reads ANQGSEA. The treatment is: oral pan-JAK inhibitor, 5-10 mg twice daily. The receptor's source is a human donor with alopecia areata. The rearrangement uses TRBV29-1 and TRBJ1-2; D remains ambiguous. The specimen was CD4+ T cells sorted from blood, collected around week 50, from a patient treated with tofacitinib. The CDR3 DNA reads TGCAGCGTTGCCGAGGCTAACTATGGCTACACCTTC. Its protein product is CSVAEANYGYTF.